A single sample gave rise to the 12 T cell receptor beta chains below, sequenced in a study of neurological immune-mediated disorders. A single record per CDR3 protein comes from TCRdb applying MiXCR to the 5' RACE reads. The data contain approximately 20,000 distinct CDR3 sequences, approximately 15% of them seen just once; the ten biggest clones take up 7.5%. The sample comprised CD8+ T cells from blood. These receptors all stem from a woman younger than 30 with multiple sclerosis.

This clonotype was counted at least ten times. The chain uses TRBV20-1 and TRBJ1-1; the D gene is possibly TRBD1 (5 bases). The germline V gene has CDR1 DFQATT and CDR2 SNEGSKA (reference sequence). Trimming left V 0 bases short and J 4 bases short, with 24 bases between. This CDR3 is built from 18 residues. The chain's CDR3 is CSARDYSDDFGGSTEAFF. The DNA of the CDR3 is TGCAGTGCTAGAGATTATTCAGACGATTTTGGGGGTAGCACTGAAGCTTTCTTT.

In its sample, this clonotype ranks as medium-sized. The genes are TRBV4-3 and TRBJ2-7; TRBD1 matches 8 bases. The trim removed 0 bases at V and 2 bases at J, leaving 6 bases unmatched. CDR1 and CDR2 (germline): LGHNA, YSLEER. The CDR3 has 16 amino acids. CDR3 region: CASSQESGDRPYEQYV. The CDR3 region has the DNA TGCGCCAGCAGCCAAGAATCGGGGGACAGGCCCTACGAGCAGTACGTC.

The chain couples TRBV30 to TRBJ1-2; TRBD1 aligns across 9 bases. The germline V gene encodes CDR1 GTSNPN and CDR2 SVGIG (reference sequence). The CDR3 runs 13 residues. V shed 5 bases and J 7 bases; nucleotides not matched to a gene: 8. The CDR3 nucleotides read TGTGCCTGGCTCCGGGACAGGGTCTCTGGCTACACCTTC. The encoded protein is CAWLRDRVSGYTF.

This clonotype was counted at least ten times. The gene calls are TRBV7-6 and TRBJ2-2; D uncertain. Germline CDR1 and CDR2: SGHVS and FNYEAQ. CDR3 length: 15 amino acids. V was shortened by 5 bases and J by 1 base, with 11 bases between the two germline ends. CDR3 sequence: CASSPAGVNTGELFF. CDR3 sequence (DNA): TGTGCCAGCAGCCCCGCTGGGGTGAACACCGGGGAGCTGTTTTTT.

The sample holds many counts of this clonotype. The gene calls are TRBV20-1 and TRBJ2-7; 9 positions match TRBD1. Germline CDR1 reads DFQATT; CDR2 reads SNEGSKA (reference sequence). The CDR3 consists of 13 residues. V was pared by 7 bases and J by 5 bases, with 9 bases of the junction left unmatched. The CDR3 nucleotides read TGCAGTGTTGACAGGGGGAAGTGGGACGAGCAGTACTTC. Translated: CSVDRGKWDEQYF.

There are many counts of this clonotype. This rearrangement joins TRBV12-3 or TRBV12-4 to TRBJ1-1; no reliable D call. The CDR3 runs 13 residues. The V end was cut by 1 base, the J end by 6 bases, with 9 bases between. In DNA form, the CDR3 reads TGTGCCAGCAGTTTAGTGGGCGTCGCTGAAGCTTTCTTT. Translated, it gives CASSLVGVAEAFF.

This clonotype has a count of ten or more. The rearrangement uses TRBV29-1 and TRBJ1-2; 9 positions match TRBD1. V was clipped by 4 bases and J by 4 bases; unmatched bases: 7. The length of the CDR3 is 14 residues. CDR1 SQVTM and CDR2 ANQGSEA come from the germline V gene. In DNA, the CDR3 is TGCAGCGTTGTACCTAGGGACAGGGCCTATGGCTACACCTTC. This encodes CSVVPRDRAYGYTF.

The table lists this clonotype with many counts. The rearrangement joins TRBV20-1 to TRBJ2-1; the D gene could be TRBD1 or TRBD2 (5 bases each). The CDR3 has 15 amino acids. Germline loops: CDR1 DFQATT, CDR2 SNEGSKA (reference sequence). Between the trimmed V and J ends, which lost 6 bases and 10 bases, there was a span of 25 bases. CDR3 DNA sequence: TGCAGTGCCTTCAGAAAAAGGGGAGTTCCGGTGGAGCAGTTCTTC. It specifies CSAFRKRGVPVEQFF.

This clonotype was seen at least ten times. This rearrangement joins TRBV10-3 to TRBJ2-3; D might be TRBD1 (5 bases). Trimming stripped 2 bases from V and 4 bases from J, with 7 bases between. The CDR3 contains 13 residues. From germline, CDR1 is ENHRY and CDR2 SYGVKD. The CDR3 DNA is TGTGCCATCAGTGAGGGGGCATCAGATACGCAGTATTTT. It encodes CAISEGASDTQYF.

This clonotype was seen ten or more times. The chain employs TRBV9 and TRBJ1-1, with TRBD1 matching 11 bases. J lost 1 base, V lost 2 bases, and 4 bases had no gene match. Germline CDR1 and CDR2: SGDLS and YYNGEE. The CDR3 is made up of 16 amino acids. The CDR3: CASSVPGQGGNTEAFF. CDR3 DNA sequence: TGTGCCAGCAGCGTTCCGGGACAGGGGGGGAACACTGAAGCTTTCTTT.

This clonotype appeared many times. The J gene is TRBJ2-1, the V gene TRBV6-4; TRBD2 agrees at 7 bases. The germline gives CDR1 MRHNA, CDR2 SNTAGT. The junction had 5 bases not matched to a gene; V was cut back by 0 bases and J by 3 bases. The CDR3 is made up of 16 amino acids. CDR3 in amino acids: CASSDSGGGGYNEQFF. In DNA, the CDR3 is TGTGCCAGCAGTGACTCAGGAGGCGGGGGCTACAATGAGCAGTTCTTC.

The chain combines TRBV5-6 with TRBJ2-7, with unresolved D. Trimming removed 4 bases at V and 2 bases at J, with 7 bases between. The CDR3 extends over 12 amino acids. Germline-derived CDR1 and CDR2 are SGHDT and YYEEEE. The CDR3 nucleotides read TGTGCCAGCAGCGTCTTTGCCTACGAGCAGTACTTC. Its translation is CASSVFAYEQYF.